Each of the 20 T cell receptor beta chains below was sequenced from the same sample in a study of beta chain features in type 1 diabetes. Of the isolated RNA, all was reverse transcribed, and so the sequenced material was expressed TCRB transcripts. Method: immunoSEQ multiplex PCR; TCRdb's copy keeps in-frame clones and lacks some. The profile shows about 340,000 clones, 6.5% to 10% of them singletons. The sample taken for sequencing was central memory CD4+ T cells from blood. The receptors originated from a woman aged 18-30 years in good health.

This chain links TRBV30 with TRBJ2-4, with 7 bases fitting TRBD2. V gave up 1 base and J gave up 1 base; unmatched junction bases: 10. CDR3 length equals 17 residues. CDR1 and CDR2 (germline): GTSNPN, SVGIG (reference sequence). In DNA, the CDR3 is TGTGCCTGGAGTGCCCCGGGGGGAGAGGAGGCCAAAAACATTCAGTACTTC. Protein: CAWSAPGGEEAKNIQYF.

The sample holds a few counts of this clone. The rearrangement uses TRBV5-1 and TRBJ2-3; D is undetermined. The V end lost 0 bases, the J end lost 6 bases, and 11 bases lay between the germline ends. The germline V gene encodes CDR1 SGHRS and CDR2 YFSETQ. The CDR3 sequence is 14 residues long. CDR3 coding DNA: TGCGCCAGCAGCTTGGTTCCGTTGTCTGATACGCAGTATTTT. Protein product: CASSLVPLSDTQYF.

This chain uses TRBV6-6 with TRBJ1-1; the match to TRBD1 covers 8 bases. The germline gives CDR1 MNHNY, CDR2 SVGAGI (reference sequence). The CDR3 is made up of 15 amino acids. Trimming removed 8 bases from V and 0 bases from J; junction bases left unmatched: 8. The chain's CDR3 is CASCRGDRMNTEAFF. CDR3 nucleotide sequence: TGTGCCAGCTGCAGGGGGGACAGGATGAACACTGAAGCTTTCTTT.

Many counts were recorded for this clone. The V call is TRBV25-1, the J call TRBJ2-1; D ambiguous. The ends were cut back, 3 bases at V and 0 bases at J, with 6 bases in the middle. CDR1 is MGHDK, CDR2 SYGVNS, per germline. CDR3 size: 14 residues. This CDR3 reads CASSEDASYNEQFF. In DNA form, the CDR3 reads TGTGCCAGCAGTGAGGATGCCTCCTACAATGAGCAGTTCTTC.

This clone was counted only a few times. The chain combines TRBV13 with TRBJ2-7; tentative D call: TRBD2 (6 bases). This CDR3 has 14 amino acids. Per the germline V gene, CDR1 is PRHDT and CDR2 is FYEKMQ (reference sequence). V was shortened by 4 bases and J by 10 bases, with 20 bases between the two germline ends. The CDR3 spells CASSSNSGLNSQYF. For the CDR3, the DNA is TGTGCCAGCAGCTCAAATAGCGGCCTAAACTCACAGTACTTC.

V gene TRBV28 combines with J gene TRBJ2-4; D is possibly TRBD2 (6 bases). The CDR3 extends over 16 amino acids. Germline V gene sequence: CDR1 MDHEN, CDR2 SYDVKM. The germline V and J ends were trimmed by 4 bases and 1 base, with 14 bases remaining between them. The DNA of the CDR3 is TGTGCCAGCAGTTCCCCGACTAGTCTGGCCAAAAACATTCAGTACTTC. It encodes CASSSPTSLAKNIQYF.

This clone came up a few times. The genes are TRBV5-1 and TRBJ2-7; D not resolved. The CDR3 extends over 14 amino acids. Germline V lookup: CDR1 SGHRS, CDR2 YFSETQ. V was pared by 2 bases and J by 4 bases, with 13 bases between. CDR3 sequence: CASSLSTAGYEQYF. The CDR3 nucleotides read TGCGCCAGCAGCTTAAGTACCGCCGGTTACGAGCAGTACTTC.

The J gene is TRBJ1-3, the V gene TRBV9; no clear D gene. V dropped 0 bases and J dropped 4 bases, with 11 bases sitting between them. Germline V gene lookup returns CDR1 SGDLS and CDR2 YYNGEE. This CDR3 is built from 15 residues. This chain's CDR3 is CASSVAATLGNTIYF. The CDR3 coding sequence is TGTGCCAGCAGCGTAGCGGCCACACTAGGAAACACCATATATTTT.

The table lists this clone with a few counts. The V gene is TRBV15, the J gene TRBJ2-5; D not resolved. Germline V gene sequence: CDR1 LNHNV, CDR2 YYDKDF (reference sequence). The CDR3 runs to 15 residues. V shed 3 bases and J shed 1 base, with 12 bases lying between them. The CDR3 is CATSSDKWGQETQYF. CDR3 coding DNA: TGTGCCACCAGCAGTGACAAATGGGGCCAAGAGACCCAGTACTTC.

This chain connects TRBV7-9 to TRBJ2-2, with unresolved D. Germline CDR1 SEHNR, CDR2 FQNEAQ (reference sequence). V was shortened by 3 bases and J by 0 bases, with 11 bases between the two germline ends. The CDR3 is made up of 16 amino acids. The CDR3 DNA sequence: TGTGCCAGCAGCTTGGATCCTGGCGCGAACACCGGGGAGCTGTTTTTT. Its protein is CASSLDPGANTGELFF.

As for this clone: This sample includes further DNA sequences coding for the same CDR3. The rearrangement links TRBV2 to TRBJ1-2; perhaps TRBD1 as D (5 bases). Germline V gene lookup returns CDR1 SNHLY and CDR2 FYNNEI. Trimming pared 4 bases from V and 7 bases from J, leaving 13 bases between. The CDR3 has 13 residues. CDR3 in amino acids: CASSAGGLGGYTF. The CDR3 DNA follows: TGTGCCAGCAGTGCGGGGGGTCTCGGTGGCTACACCTTC.

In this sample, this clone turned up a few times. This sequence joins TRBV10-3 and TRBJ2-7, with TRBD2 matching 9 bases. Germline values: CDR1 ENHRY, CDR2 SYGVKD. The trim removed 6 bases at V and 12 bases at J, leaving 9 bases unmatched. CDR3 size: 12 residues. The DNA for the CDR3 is TGTGCCATCAGCGAGAGCGGACTAGCGCCGTACTTC. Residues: CAISESGLAPYF.

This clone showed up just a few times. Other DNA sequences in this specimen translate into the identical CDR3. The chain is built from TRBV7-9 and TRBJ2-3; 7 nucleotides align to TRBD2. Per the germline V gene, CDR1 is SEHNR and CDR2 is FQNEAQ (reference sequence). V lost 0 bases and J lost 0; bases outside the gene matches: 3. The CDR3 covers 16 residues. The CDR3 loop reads CASSLARGGSTDTQYF. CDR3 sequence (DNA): TGTGCCAGCAGCTTAGCCCGCGGGGGTAGCACAGATACGCAGTATTTT.

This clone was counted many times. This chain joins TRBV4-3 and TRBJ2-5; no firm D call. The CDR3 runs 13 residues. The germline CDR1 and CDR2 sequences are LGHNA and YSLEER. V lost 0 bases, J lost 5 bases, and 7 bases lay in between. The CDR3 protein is CASSQDKWETQYF. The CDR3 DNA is TGCGCCAGCAGCCAAGACAAGTGGGAGACCCAGTACTTC.

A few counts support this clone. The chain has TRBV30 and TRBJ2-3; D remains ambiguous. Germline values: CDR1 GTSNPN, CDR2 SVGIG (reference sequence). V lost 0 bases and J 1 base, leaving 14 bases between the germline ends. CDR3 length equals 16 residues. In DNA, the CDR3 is TGTGCCTGGAGTGTTTCAAGGGTTGTGTGCACAGATACGCAGTATTTT. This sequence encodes CAWSVSRVVCTDTQYF.

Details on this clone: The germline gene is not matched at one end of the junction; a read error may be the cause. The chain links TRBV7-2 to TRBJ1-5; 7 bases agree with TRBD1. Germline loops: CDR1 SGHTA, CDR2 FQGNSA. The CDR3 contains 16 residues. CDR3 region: CASSQDHRGAFQPQHF. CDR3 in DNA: TGCGCCAGCAGCCAAGATCACAGGGGCGCGTTTCAGCCCCAGCATTTT.

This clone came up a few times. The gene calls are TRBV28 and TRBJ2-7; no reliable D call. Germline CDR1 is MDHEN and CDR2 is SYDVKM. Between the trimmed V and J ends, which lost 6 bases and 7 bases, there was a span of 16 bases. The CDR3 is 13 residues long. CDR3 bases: TGTGCCAGCAGGATAGCTTTGGTTGGAGAGCAGTACTTC. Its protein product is CASRIALVGEQYF.

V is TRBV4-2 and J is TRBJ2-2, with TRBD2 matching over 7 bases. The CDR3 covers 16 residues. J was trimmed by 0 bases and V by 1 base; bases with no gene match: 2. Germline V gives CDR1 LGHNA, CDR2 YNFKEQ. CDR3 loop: CASSQVGGANTGELFF. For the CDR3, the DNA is TGTGCCAGCAGCCAAGTGGGAGGGGCGAACACCGGGGAGCTGTTTTTT.

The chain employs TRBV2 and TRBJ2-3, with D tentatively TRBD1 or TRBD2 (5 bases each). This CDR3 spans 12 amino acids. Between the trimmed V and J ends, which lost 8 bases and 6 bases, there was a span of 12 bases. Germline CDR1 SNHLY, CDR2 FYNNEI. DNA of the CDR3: TGTGCCAGCTGCCGGGACCACGATACGCAGTATTTT. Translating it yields CASCRDHDTQYF.

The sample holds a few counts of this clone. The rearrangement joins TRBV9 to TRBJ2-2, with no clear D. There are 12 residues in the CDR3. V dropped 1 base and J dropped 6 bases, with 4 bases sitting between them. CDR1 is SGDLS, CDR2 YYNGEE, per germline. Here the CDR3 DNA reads TGTGCCAGCAGCGTATCTGCCGGGGAGCTGTTTTTT. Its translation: CASSVSAGELFF.